This T cell receptor (beta chain) originates from a study of cytomegalovirus exposure and HLA in healthy donors. This clone appeared a few times. Its antigen is currently unknown. CDR3 length: 14 amino acids. Germline CDR1 reads KGHSH; CDR2 reads LQKENI. With 6 bases removed from V and 9 bases from J, the gap between germline ends came to 18 bases. PCR used 60 Vbeta primers and 13 Jbeta primers. This table comes from immunoSEQ multiplex PCR, and its TCRdb copy is limited to in-frame clones, with some not included. Of under 250,000 clones listed, around 80% are singletons. General observations from the study: Sequencing probably produced one cluster of sequence variants that were highly shared. Diagnosis of cytomegalovirus status made by the classifier reportedly showed high specificity and sensitivity. When presence/absence was analysed, sequencing depth was taken to be roughly uniform across donors. As a later analysis showed, a missense DCLRE1C variant was linked to trimming of TCR beta V- and J-genes.

Specimen: PBMCs. The chain uses TRBV18 and TRBJ2-1; D is possibly TRBD1 (5 bases). This sequence was found in a boy between 5 and 17 years old in good health and CMV-seronegative. The CDR3 protein is CASSLRQYDGEQFF. The CDR3 DNA is TGTGCCAGCTCCCTCAGACAGTACGACGGTGAGCAGTTCTTC.